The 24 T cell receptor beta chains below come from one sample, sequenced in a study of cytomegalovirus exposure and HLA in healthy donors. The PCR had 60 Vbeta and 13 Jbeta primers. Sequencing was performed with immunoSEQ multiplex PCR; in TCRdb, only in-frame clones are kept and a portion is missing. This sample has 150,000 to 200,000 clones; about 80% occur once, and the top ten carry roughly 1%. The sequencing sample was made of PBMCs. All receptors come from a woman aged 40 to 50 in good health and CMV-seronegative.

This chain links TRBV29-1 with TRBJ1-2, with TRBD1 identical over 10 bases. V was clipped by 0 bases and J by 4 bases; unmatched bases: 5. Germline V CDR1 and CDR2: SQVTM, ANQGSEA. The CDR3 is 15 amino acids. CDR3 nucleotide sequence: TGCAGCGTTGAAGATAGACAGGGGGCGGCCTATGGCTACACCTTC. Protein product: CSVEDRQGAAYGYTF.

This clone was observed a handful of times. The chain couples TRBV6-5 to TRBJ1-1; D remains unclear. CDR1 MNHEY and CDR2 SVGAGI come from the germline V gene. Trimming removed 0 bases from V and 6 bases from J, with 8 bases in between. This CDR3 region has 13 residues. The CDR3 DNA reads TGTGCCAGCAGTTACTCGAGGGCCTCTGAAGCTTTCTTT. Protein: CASSYSRASEAFF.

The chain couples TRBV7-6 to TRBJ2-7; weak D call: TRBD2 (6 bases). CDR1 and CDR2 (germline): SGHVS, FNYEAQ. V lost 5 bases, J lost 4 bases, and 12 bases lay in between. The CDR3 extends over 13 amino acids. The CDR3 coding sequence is TGTGCCAGCAGCCCATCCGGGGGATACGAGCAGTACTTC. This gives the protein CASSPSGGYEQYF.

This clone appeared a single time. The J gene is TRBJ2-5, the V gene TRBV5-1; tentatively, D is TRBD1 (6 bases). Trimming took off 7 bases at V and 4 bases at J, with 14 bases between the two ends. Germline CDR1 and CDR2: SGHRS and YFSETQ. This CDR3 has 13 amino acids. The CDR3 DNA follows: TGCGCCAGCGGGGCAGGGGCGGTAGAGACCCAGTACTTC. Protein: CASGAGAVETQYF.

The CDR3 spells CASSFSLPWGESSYNEQFF. The CDR3 DNA reads as TGTGCCAGCAGCTTCTCCCTTCCATGGGGCGAGAGCTCCTACAATGAGCAGTTCTTC. The genes are TRBV11-1 and TRBJ2-1, with a possible D match to TRBD1 (5 bases). The CDR3 extends over 19 amino acids. Trimming removed 3 bases from V and 0 bases from J, with 21 bases in between. The germline V gene has CDR1 SGHAT and CDR2 FQDESV (reference sequence).

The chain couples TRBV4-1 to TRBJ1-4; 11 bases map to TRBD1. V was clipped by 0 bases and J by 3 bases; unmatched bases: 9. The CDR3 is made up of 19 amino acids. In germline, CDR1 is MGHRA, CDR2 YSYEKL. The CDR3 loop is CASSQDLPGQGVSNEKLFF. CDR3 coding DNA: TGCGCCAGCAGCCAAGATCTACCGGGACAGGGGGTGTCTAATGAAAAACTGTTTTTT.

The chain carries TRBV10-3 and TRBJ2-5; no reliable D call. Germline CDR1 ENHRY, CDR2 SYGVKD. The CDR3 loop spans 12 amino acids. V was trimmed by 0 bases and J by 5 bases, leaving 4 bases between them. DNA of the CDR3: TGTGCCATCAGTGAGTCGTCGGAGACCCAGTACTTC. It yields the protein CAISESSETQYF.

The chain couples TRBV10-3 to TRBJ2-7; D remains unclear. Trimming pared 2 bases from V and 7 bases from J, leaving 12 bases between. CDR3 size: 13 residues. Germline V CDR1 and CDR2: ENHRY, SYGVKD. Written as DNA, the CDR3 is TGTGCCATCAGTGAGAAGCCCCTTCGGGAGCAGTACTTC. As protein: CAISEKPLREQYF.

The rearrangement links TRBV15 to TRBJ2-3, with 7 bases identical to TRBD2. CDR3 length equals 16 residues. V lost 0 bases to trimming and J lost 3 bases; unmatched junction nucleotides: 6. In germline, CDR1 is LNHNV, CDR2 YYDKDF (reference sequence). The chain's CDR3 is CATSRDPRAGTDTQYF. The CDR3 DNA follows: TGTGCCACCAGCAGAGACCCAAGAGCGGGGACAGATACGCAGTATTTT.

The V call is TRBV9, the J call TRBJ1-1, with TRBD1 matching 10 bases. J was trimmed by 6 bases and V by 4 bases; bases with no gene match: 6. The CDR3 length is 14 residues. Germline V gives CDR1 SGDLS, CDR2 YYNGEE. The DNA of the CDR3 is TGTGCCAGCAGCCAGGGACAGGGGAGTTCTGAAGCTTTCTTT. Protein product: CASSQGQGSSEAFF.

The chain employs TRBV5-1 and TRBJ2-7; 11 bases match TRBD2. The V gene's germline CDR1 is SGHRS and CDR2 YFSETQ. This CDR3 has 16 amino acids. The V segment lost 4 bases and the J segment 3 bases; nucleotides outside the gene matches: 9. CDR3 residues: CASSPLTSGRNYEQYF. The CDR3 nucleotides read TGCGCCAGCAGCCCTCTTACTAGCGGGAGAAACTACGAGCAGTACTTC.

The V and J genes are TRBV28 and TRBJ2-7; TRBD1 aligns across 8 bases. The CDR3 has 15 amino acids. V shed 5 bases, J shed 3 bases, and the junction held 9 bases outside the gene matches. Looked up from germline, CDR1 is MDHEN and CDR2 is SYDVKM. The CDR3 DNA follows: TGTGCCAGCAGTCCCCCGGGACAGGTACGCTACGAGCAGTACTTC. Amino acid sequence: CASSPPGQVRYEQYF.

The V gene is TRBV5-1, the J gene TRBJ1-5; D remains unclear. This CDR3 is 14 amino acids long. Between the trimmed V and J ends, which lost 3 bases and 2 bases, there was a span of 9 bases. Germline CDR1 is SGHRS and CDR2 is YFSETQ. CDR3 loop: CASSYDGGNQPQHF. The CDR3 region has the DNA TGCGCCAGCAGCTACGACGGGGGCAATCAGCCCCAGCATTTT.

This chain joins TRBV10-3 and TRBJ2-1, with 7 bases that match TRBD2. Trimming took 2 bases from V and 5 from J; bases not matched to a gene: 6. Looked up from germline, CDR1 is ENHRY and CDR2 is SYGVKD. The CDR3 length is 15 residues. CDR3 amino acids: CAISEREDGNNEQFF. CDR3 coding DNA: TGTGCCATCAGTGAGCGGGAGGACGGGAACAATGAGCAGTTCTTC.

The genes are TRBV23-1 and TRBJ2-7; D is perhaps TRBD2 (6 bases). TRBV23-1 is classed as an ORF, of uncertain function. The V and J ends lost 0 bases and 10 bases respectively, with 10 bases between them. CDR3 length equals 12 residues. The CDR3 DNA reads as TGCGCCAGCAGTCAATCGGAGGGAATCCAGTACTTC. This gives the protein CASSQSEGIQYF.

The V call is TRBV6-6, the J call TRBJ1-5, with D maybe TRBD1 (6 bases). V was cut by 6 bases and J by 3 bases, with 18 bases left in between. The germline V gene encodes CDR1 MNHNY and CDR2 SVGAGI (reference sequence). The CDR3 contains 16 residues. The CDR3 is CASRERAGGANQPQHF. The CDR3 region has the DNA TGTGCCAGCAGGGAAAGGGCTGGGGGCGCCAATCAGCCCCAGCATTTT.

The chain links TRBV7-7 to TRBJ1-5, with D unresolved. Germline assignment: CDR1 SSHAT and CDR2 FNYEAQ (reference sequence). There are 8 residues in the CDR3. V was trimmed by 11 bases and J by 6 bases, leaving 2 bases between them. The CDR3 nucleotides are TGTGCCCGTCAGCCCCAGCATTTT. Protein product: CARQPQHF.

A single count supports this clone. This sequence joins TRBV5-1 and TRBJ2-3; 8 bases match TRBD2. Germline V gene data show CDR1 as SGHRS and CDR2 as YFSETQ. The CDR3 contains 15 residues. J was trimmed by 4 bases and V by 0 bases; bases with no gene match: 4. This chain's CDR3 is CASSLDLAGADTQYF. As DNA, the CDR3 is TGCGCCAGCAGCTTGGACCTAGCGGGTGCAGATACGCAGTATTTT. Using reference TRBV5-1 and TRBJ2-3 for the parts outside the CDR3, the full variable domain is KAGVTQTPRYLIKTRGQQVTLSCSPISGHRSVSWYQQTPGQGLQFLFEYFSETQRNKGNFPGRFSGRQFSNSRSEMNVSTLELGDSALYLCASSLDLAGADTQYFGPGTRLTVL.

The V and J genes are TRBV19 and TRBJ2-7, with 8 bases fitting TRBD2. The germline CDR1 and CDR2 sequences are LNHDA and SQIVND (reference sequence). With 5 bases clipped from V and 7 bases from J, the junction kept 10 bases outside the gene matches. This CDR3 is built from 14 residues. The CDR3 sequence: CASSGSGRGREQYF. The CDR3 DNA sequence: TGTGCCAGTAGTGGGAGCGGGAGAGGTCGGGAGCAGTACTTC.

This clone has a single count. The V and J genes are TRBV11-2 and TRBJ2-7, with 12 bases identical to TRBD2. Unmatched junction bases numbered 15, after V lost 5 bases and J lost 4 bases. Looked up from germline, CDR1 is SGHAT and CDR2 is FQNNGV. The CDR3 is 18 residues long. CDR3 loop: CASSLLRLAGAVGYEQYF. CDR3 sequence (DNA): TGTGCCAGCAGCCTCCTAAGACTAGCGGGAGCTGTGGGGTACGAGCAGTACTTC.

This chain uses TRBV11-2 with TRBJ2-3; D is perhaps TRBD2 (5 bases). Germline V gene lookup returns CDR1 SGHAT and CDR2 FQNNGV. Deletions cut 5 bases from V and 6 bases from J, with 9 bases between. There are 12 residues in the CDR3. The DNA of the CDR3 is TGTGCCAGCAGCCCGGGATTTGATACGCAGTATTTT. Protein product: CASSPGFDTQYF.

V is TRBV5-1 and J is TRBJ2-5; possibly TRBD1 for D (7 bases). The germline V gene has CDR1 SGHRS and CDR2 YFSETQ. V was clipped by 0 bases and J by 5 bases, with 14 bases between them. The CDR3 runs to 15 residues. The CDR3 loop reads CASSLGTAGGETQYF. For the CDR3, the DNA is TGCGCCAGCAGCTTGGGGACCGCAGGGGGGGAGACCCAGTACTTC.

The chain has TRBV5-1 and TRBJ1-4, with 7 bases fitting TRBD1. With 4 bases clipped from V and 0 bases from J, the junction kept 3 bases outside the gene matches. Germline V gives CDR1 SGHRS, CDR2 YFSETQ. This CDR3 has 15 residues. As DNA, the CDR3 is TGCGCCAGCAGCCCCGGACAGGCAACTAATGAAAAACTGTTTTTT. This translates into CASSPGQATNEKLFF. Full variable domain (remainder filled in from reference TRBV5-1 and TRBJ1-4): KAGVTQTPRYLIKTRGQQVTLSCSPISGHRSVSWYQQTPGQGLQFLFEYFSETQRNKGNFPGRFSGRQFSNSRSEMNVSTLELGDSALYLCASSPGQATNEKLFFGSGTQLSVL.

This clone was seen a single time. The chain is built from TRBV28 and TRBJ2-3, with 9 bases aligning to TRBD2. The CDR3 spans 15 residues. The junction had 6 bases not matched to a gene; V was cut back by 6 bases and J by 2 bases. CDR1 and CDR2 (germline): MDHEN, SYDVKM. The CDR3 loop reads CASSLLAGDTDTQYF. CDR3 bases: TGTGCCAGCAGCTTACTAGCGGGTGACACAGATACGCAGTATTTT.